This T cell receptor beta chain was obtained from a study of cytomegalovirus exposure and HLA in healthy donors. It was with 60 Vbeta and 13 Jbeta primers that the PCR ran. Measured with immunoSEQ multiplex PCR; TCRdb has only the in-frame clones, and not every one. The data contain some 150,000 clones, roughly 72% of them singletons. Trimming took 2 bases from V and 8 from J, leaving 12 bases between them. Looked up from germline, CDR1 is KGHSH and CDR2 is LQKENI. The CDR3 contains 13 residues. This chain uses TRBV18 with TRBJ1-2, with D possibly matching TRBD1 (5 bases). The receptor was derived from a woman aged 25 to 39 in good health and CMV-seropositive. The sequencing sample was made of PBMCs. CDR3 protein: CASSPGRAVGYTF. The CDR3 DNA reads TGTGCCAGCTCACCAGGCAGGGCCGTGGGCTACACCTTC.